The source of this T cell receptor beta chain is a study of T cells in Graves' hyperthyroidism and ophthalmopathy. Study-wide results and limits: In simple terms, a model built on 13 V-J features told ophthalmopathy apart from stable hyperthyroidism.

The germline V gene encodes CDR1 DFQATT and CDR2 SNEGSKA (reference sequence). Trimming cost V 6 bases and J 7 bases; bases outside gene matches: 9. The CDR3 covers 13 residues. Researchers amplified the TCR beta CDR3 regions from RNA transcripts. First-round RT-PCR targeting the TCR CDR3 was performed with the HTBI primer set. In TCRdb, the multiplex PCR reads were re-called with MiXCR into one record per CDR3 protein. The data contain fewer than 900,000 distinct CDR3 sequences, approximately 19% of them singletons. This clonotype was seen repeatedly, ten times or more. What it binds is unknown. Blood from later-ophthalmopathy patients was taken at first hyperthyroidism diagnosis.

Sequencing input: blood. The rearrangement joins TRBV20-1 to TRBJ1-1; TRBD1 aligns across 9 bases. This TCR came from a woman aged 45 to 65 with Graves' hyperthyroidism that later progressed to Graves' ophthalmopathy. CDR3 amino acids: CSALQGALGEAFF. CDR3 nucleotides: TGCAGTGCGCTACAGGGGGCGCTGGGTGAAGCTTTCTTT.